These T cell receptor beta chains were read from a single sample in a study of CD8+CD57+ T cells in acquired aplastic anemia. One entry per CDR3 protein, called by TCRdb with MiXCR from the reads. The sample records 190,000 or so distinct CDR3 sequences, over 40% being singletons. Sequenced material: sorted CD4+, CD8+, or CD8+CD57+ T cells (not recorded which) from PBMCs. Receptors originate from a human donor with aplastic anemia. The CDR3 runs from the conserved cysteine through the conserved F or W. The D gene is left open where the match is weak. Size is omitted from some rows. Given values are once, few, many or a class for expanded clones.

>-|many|TRBV2|TRBJ2-2
CASSELRLTGELFF
TGTGCCAGCAGTGAACTGCGTCTCACCGGGGAGCTGTTTTTT
>-|many|TRBV20-1|TRBJ1-2
CSAPVRAGLSGHGYTF
TGCAGTGCCCCCGTACGCGCGGGCCTTTCCGGGCATGGCTACACCTTC
>TRBD1|few|TRBV19|TRBJ1-1
CASRPGTGGAGTEAFF
TGTGCCAGTAGGCCGGGGACAGGGGGCGCGGGTACTGAAGCTTTCTTT
>-|-|TRBV7-9|TRBJ1-1
CASTQVNTEAFF
TGTGCCAGTACTCAGGTGAACACTGAAGCTTTCTTT
>-|-|TRBV28|TRBJ2-2
CAGAGYTGELFF
TGTGCCGGGGCTGGGTACACCGGGGAGCTGTTTTTT
>-|many|TRBV10-3|TRBJ2-5
CAIGGRSQETQYF
TGTGCCATAGGAGGACGGAGCCAAGAGACCCAGTACTTC
>TRBD2|-|TRBV19|TRBJ2-6
CASRLAGGRTGANVLTF
TGTGCCAGCAGACTAGCGGGAGGGCGGACTGGGGCCAACGTCCTGACTTTC
>-|-|TRBV20-1|TRBJ1-5
CSAKGPGQPQHF
TGCAGTGCTAAGGGTCCGGGGCAGCCCCAGCATTTT
>-|once|TRBV14|TRBJ2-6
CASSQTTGFSGANVLTF
TGTGCCAGCAGCCAAACGACAGGATTCTCTGGGGCCAACGTCCTGACTTTC
>-|-|TRBV25-1|TRBJ2-5
CASSERGHSQETQYF
TGTGCCAGCAGTGAACGGGGACATAGCCAAGAGACCCAGTACTTC
>-|many|TRBV7-2|TRBJ1-3
CASSLGRQAGNTIYF
TGTGCCAGCAGCTTAGGGAGACAAGCTGGAAACACCATATATTTT
>-|-|TRBV11-2|TRBJ1-1
CASTGRGSPGFMNTEAFF
TGTGCCAGCACCGGGAGGGGCAGCCCAGGATTCATGAACACTGAAGCTTTCTTT
>-|few|TRBV11-1|TRBJ2-7
CASSSHYRDPSYEQYF
TGTGCCAGCAGTTCTCATTATCGCGACCCGAGCTACGAGCAGTACTTC
>-|many|TRBV5-5|TRBJ1-3
CASSSGRGNFGNTIYF
TGTGCCAGCAGCTCAGGGAGGGGAAACTTCGGAAACACCATATATTTT
>-|-|TRBV29-1|TRBJ1-2
CSVEDRAINYGYTF
TGCAGCGTTGAAGATCGGGCAATTAACTATGGCTACACCTTC
>-|few|TRBV27|TRBJ2-7
CASSFTGLMDEQYF
TGTGCCAGCAGTTTTACCGGACTGATGGACGAGCAGTACTTC
>-|-|TRBV7-8|TRBJ1-5
CASSLVSGNQPQHF
TGTGCCAGCAGCTTAGTTTCAGGCAATCAGCCCCAGCATTTT
>-|many|TRBV11-2|TRBJ2-5
CASSLGQLQETQYF
TGTGCCAGCAGCTTAGGACAGCTTCAAGAGACCCAGTACTTC
>-|many|TRBV14|TRBJ1-6
CASSQLGLSPLHF
TGTGCCAGCAGCCAACTCGGCCTTTCACCCCTCCACTTT
>-|-|TRBV7-4|TRBJ1-4
CASSLLEKLFF
TGTGCCAGCAGCTTACTTGAAAAACTGTTTTTT
>TRBD2|-|TRBV2|TRBJ2-5
CASSPLAGEGETQYF
TGTGCCAGCAGTCCGCTAGCGGGGGAAGGAGAGACCCAGTACTTC
>-|-|TRBV6-5|TRBJ2-1
CASSYGGYNEQFF
TGTGCCAGCAGTTACGGAGGATACAATGAGCAGTTCTTC
>-|-|TRBV20-1|TRBJ2-2
CSARAPYTGEAGELFF
TGCAGTGCTAGAGCCCCGTATACGGGAGAAGCTGGGGAGCTGTTTTTT
>-|many|TRBV5-5|TRBJ1-5
CASSYWGERHQPQHF
TGTGCCAGCAGCTACTGGGGGGAACGGCATCAGCCCCAGCATTTT
>TRBD1|many|TRBV20-1|TRBJ1-3
CSAGGDSSGNTIYF
TGCAGTGCCGGGGGGGACAGCTCTGGAAACACCATATATTTT
>-|many|TRBV6-6|TRBJ1-5
CASSYASSNQPQHF
TGTGCCAGCAGTTACGCTAGTTCCAATCAGCCCCAGCATTTT
>TRBD2|-|TRBV20-1|TRBJ2-1
CSEAGGPSNEHFF
TGCAGTGAGGCGGGGGGGCCGAGCAATGAGCATTTCTTC
>-|-|TRBV29-1|TRBJ1-4
CSVGPTGTTGEKLFF
TGCAGCGTTGGGCCCACAGGGACAACGGGTGAAAAACTGTTTTTT
>TRBD1|-|TRBV24-1|TRBJ2-1
CATSDNRGSYEQFF
TGTGCCACCAGTGACAACAGGGGGTCCTATGAGCAGTTCTTC
>-|-|TRBV24-1|TRBJ2-5
CASSQDSPRGGETQYF
TGTGCCAGCAGCCAAGATTCCCCCAGGGGTGGGGAGACCCAGTACTTC
>TRBD2|-|TRBV20-1|TRBJ2-3
CSAPTSVDTQYF
TGCAGTGCCCCGACTAGCGTAGATACGCAGTATTTT
>-|many|TRBV20-1|TRBJ1-2
CSAREMQDRSYGYTF
TGCAGTGCTAGAGAGATGCAGGATCGAAGCTATGGCTACACCTTC
>TRBD1|many|TRBV10-3|TRBJ2-2
CAISEGGQGFTGELFF
TGTGCCATCAGCGAAGGGGGACAGGGTTTTACCGGGGAGCTGTTTTTT
>TRBD1|-|TRBV24-1|TRBJ2-1
CATSEGQGLVSYNEQFF
TGTGCCACCAGTGAAGGACAGGGACTGGTTTCCTACAATGAGCAGTTCTTC
>-|many|TRBV7-8|TRBJ1-2
CASSLYEGTADAYTF
TGTGCCAGCAGCTTATATGAGGGGACGGCAGACGCCTACACCTTC
>-|few|TRBV24-1|TRBJ1-6
CASRRPSVSPLHF
TGTGCCAGCAGGAGGCCCTCTGTTTCACCCCTCCACTTT
>TRBD1|-|TRBV3-1|TRBJ2-5
CASSDRGQGETQYF
TGTGCCAGCAGCGACAGGGGGCAGGGGGAGACCCAGTACTTC
>-|many|TRBV19|TRBJ2-7
CASSWDLGVTGEQYF
TGTGCCAGTAGTTGGGACCTCGGCGTTACCGGCGAGCAGTACTTC
>-|-|TRBV7-8|TRBJ1-6
CASSAEFSPLHF
TGTGCCAGCAGTGCAGAGTTTTCACCCCTCCACTTT
>-|many|TRBV2|TRBJ2-3
CASSDSSLRDTQYF
TGTGCCAGCAGTGACAGCTCCCTGCGAGATACGCAGTATTTT
>-|many|TRBV11-2|TRBJ2-1
CASSLDTEQFF
TGTGCCAGCAGCTTAGATACTGAGCAGTTCTTC
>-|once|TRBV19|TRBJ2-5
CASSTGSQETQYF
TGTGCCAGTAGTACCGGGTCCCAAGAGACCCAGTACTTC
>-|many|TRBV20-1|TRBJ2-7
CSATQDAYEQYF
TGCAGTGCCACGCAGGACGCCTACGAGCAGTACTTC
>-|many|TRBV9|TRBJ2-1
CASSAYSGNEQFF
TGTGCCAGCAGCGCCTATAGCGGAAATGAGCAGTTCTTC
>-|many|TRBV5-1|TRBJ1-4
CASGRDGGANEKLFF
TGCGCCAGCGGTCGGGACGGGGGTGCTAATGAAAAACTGTTTTTT
>TRBD1|-|TRBV24-1|TRBJ1-2
CATSDSRTGDYGYTF
TGTGCCACCAGTGATTCGAGGACAGGGGACTATGGCTACACCTTC
>-|many|TRBV3-1|TRBJ2-1
CASSQRGGGNEQFF
TGTGCCAGCAGCCAAAGAGGTGGAGGCAATGAGCAGTTCTTC
>-|-|TRBV19|TRBJ1-5
CASTSDSTYQPQHF
TGTGCCAGTACCTCAGACAGCACTTATCAGCCCCAGCATTTT
>TRBD2|-|TRBV3-1|TRBJ2-2
CASSQEGTSGSSGELFF
TGTGCCAGCAGCCAAGAGGGGACTAGCGGGTCCTCCGGGGAGCTGTTTTTT
>TRBD2|many|TRBV6-1|TRBJ2-1
CASSDQWGGRQFF
TGTGCCAGCAGTGACCAGTGGGGGGGGAGGCAGTTCTTC